This note documents a single T cell receptor (beta chain) sequence. Trimming cost V 6 bases and J 8 bases; bases outside gene matches: 6. The germline CDR1 and CDR2 sequences are SNHLY and FYNNEI. CDR3 size: 12 residues. This sample is part of a study of vaccination and CD4 T cells after COVID-19. Looking at the study overall: Two of the convalescents were Hispanic, and convalescents were six males and four females.

TCRdb re-called the PCR reads through MiXCR, storing one row per CDR3 protein. The repertoire has 15,000 to 20,000 distinct CDR3 sequences, 50% to 65% of them found once; the top ten carry more than 0.95%. The J gene is TRBJ1-1, the V gene TRBV2; 7 bases are a match to TRBD1. This receptor was identified in a human donor who had recovered from COVID-19. Material: CD4+ T cells from blood, obtained after SARS-CoV-2 vaccination. CDR3 sequence reads: CASRRGTAEAFF. For the CDR3, the DNA is TGTGCCAGCAGGAGGGGGACAGCCGAAGCTTTCTTT.